Below, 32 T cell receptor beta chains from the same sample are listed, as sequenced in a study of control samples from healthy donors and cancer patients. The data were produced by immunoSEQ multiplex PCR, yet TCRdb's version contains in-frame clones alone and is incomplete. The sample has about 69,000 clones, roughly 80% seen once. Sequencing was done on a sample of PBMCs. The receptors were gathered from a woman aged 45-65 years with lung cancer.

The chain joins TRBV7-9 to TRBJ2-2, with TRBD1 matching 8 bases. The CDR3 consists of 14 residues. After removal of 6 bases from V and 3 bases from J, the junction contained 3 bases not matched to a gene. Germline CDR1 reads SEHNR; CDR2 reads FQNEAQ (reference sequence). The CDR3: CASSGQGDTGELFF. The CDR3 coding sequence is TGTGCCAGCAGTGGACAGGGTGACACCGGGGAGCTGTTTTTT.

This rearrangement joins TRBV11-3 to TRBJ2-2, with a tentative D call TRBD2 (6 bases). Trimming left V 5 bases short and J 1 base short, with 17 bases between. Germline CDR1 SGHNT, CDR2 YENEEA. The CDR3 consists of 17 residues. CDR3 region: CASSPGRGDWNTGELFF. The CDR3 bases are TGTGCCAGCAGCCCAGGACGAGGGGACTGGAACACCGGGGAGCTGTTTTTT.

The chain has TRBV5-1 and TRBJ1-1, with D maybe TRBD1 (6 bases). V gave up 7 bases and J gave up 5 bases, with 21 bases separating them. Per germline, CDR1 SGHRS and CDR2 YFSETQ. The CDR3 length is 15 residues. The CDR3 loop is CASRTDLQGRTEAFF. The DNA of the CDR3 is TGCGCCAGCCGTACCGATTTACAGGGAAGAACTGAAGCTTTCTTT.

The chain carries TRBV5-1 and TRBJ2-7; unclear D gene. The V gene's germline CDR1 is SGHRS and CDR2 YFSETQ. Trimming took 4 bases from V and 2 from J, leaving 7 bases between them. The CDR3 spans 12 residues. As DNA, the CDR3 is TGCGCCAGCAGCACCGGACCCTACGAGCAGTACTTC. Encoded protein: CASSTGPYEQYF. The complete variable domain, with remaining parts taken from reference TRBV5-1 and TRBJ2-7, reads KAGVTQTPRYLIKTRGQQVTLSCSPISGHRSVSWYQQTPGQGLQFLFEYFSETQRNKGNFPGRFSGRQFSNSRSEMNVSTLELGDSALYLCASSTGPYEQYFGPGTRLTVT.

This sequence joins TRBV5-1 and TRBJ1-1, with D possibly being TRBD1 (6 bases). Looked up from germline, CDR1 is SGHRS and CDR2 is YFSETQ. Trimming stripped 1 base from V and 3 bases from J, with 10 bases between. The CDR3 runs 14 residues. The CDR3 reads CASSLQGYDTEAFF. CDR3 sequence (DNA): TGCGCCAGCAGCTTGCAGGGGTACGACACTGAAGCTTTCTTT.

The rearrangement joins TRBV5-1 to TRBJ2-5, with 8 bases identical to TRBD2. Unmatched junction bases numbered 9, after V lost 0 bases and J lost 2 bases. The CDR3 length is 17 residues. The germline V gene encodes CDR1 SGHRS and CDR2 YFSETQ. CDR3 nucleotide sequence: TGCGCCAGCAGCTTGGCCGCAGGGGCGGGGGGACAAGAGACCCAGTACTTC. Translated, it gives CASSLAAGAGGQETQYF.

The chain joins TRBV25-1 to TRBJ1-6; 7 bases fit TRBD1. Per the germline V gene, CDR1 is MGHDK and CDR2 is SYGVNS. Trimming removed 6 bases from V and 7 bases from J; junction bases left unmatched: 12. The CDR3 covers 16 residues. The CDR3 DNA sequence: TGTGCCAGCAGCTATCGGGCTGAGGGGGCGAATTCACCCCTCCACTTT. Translation gives CASSYRAEGANSPLHF.

This clone came up once. The V and J genes are TRBV24-1 and TRBJ1-2, with D tentatively TRBD1 (5 bases). Germline V lookup: CDR1 KGHDR, CDR2 SFDVKD. CDR3 length equals 14 residues. With 5 bases removed from V and 0 bases from J, the gap between germline ends came to 9 bases. For the CDR3, the DNA is TGTGCCACCAGTGGAACAGGAGCTAACTATGGCTACACCTTC. Translation gives CATSGTGANYGYTF.

The rearrangement uses TRBV28 and TRBJ1-1; no clear D. V lost 3 bases to trimming and J lost 0 bases, with 11 bases between them. Germline V gene data show CDR1 as MDHEN and CDR2 as SYDVKM. The CDR3 consists of 15 residues. CDR3 protein: CASSFIWGMNTEAFF. CDR3 nucleotides: TGTGCCAGCAGTTTTATTTGGGGAATGAACACTGAAGCTTTCTTT.

Only a few counts were recorded for this clone. V and J are TRBV6-5 and TRBJ1-1; the D gene is possibly TRBD1 (5 bases). Per germline, CDR1 MNHEY and CDR2 SVGAGI. V lost 6 bases and J 4 bases, leaving 12 bases between the germline ends. The CDR3 totals 13 residues. CDR3 sequence reads: CASSRQIGTEAFF. CDR3 nucleotide sequence: TGTGCCAGCAGCCGACAGATAGGCACTGAAGCTTTCTTT.

V usage is TRBV7-9 and J usage is TRBJ2-1; D gene unclear. V was shortened by 5 bases and J by 7 bases, with 6 bases between the two germline ends. The CDR3 is made up of 11 amino acids. The germline CDR1 and CDR2 sequences are SEHNR and FQNEAQ (reference sequence). CDR3 in amino acids: CASSPRNEQFF. The CDR3 nucleotides are TGTGCCAGCAGCCCACGAAATGAGCAGTTCTTC.

In its sample, this clone was seen once. This rearrangement joins TRBV19 to TRBJ2-3; 7 bases match TRBD1. Germline V CDR1 and CDR2: LNHDA, SQIVND (reference sequence). The V gene end was trimmed by 5 bases and the J gene end by 2 bases; junction bases not matched to a gene: 7. The CDR3 has 15 amino acids. CDR3 amino acids: CASSPTGVYTDTQYF. CDR3 sequence (DNA): TGTGCCAGTAGTCCTACAGGGGTCTACACAGATACGCAGTATTTT.

The chain employs TRBV20-1 and TRBJ1-2; no clear D gene. V was pared by 5 bases and J by 0 bases, with 1 base between. This CDR3 contains 10 residues. CDR1 is DFQATT, CDR2 SNEGSKA, per germline (reference sequence). The CDR3: CSAANYGYTF. Written as DNA, the CDR3 is TGCAGTGCTGCTAACTATGGCTACACCTTC.

V is TRBV3-1 (or the pseudogene TRBV3-2) and J is TRBJ1-1; weak D call: TRBD1 (5 bases). Germline CDR1 and CDR2: LGHDT and YNNKEL (reference sequence). The CDR3 has 17 amino acids. Trimming took 1 base from V and 0 from J, leaving 15 bases between them. CDR3 in amino acids: CASSQALGRAMNTEAFF. The CDR3 nucleotides read TGTGCCAGCAGCCAAGCTTTGGGGCGGGCCATGAACACTGAAGCTTTCTTT.

The chain uses TRBV15 and TRBJ1-1; 7 bases align to TRBD1. Germline trimming cut 5 bases from V and 1 base from J; bases unmatched to any gene: 7. The CDR3 consists of 15 residues. Per the germline V gene, CDR1 is LNHNV and CDR2 is YYDKDF (reference sequence). Written as DNA, the CDR3 is TGTGCCACCAGCTCCTCCCCAGGGGGGAACACTGAAGCTTTCTTT. This translates into CATSSSPGGNTEAFF.

The V and J genes are TRBV6-1 and TRBJ2-7, with 9 nucleotides matching TRBD1. CDR1 is MNHNS, CDR2 SASEGT, per germline. The ends lost 0 bases at V and 2 bases at J; junction bases unmatched: 2. The CDR3 has 15 amino acids. CDR3 protein: CASSEAGQGPYEQYF. CDR3 bases: TGTGCCAGCAGTGAAGCTGGACAGGGGCCCTACGAGCAGTACTTC.

This chain links TRBV5-1 with TRBJ2-3; a possible D gene is TRBD2 (6 bases). The CDR3 covers 15 residues. V lost 5 bases and J 0 bases, leaving 13 bases between the germline ends. From germline, CDR1 is SGHRS and CDR2 YFSETQ. In nucleotides, the CDR3 is TGCGCCAGCAGTACCGGGGGATCTAGCACAGATACGCAGTATTTT. Its translation is CASSTGGSSTDTQYF.

The CDR3 sequence is CASSHLDYEQFF. CDR3 sequence (DNA): TGTGCCAGCAGCCATCTAGACTATGAGCAGTTCTTC. The J gene is TRBJ2-1, the V gene TRBV11-2; no clear D. Trimming pared 5 bases from V and 8 bases from J, leaving 10 bases between. The germline V gene has CDR1 SGHAT and CDR2 FQNNGV. The CDR3 runs to 12 residues.

The chain employs TRBV20-1 and TRBJ1-3; D not resolved. The CDR3 sequence is 11 residues long. V shed 2 bases and J shed 7 bases, with 6 bases lying between them. The germline CDR1 and CDR2 sequences are DFQATT and SNEGSKA (reference sequence). The CDR3 loop is CSARYGNTIYF. CDR3 bases: TGCAGTGCTAGATACGGGAACACCATATATTTT.

The chain carries TRBV5-5 and TRBJ1-2, with D maybe TRBD1 (6 bases). V lost 5 bases, J lost 8 bases, and 19 bases lay in between. Germline CDR1 reads SGHKS; CDR2 reads YYEKEE (reference sequence). This CDR3 is built from 14 residues. This CDR3 is CASSEGDWVNGYTF. The CDR3 DNA reads TGTGCCAGCAGTGAGGGGGATTGGGTCAACGGCTACACCTTC.

This clone was counted once. The J gene is TRBJ2-1, the V gene TRBV6-5; unclear D gene. Germline values: CDR1 MNHEY, CDR2 SVGAGI. The CDR3 is 13 residues long. Trimming removed 2 bases from V and 9 bases from J, with 11 bases in between. In DNA, the CDR3 is TGTGCCAGCAGTTACGACGGGCACAGTGAGCAGTTCTTC. Its translation: CASSYDGHSEQFF.

The J gene is TRBJ1-5, the V gene TRBV28, with 9 bases matching TRBD1. Looked up from germline, CDR1 is MDHEN and CDR2 is SYDVKM. Unmatched junction bases numbered 8, after V lost 7 bases and J lost 4 bases. This CDR3 is built from 15 residues. CDR3 in amino acids: CASTVTGGYNQPQHF. Here the CDR3 DNA reads TGTGCCAGCACCGTTACAGGGGGCTATAATCAGCCCCAGCATTTT.

J is TRBJ2-1 and V is TRBV25-1, with D tentatively TRBD1 or TRBD2 (5 bases each). Trimming took 6 bases from V and 4 from J, leaving 13 bases between them. The CDR3 totals 14 residues. Germline assignment: CDR1 MGHDK and CDR2 SYGVNS. The CDR3 bases are TGTGCCAGCAGGGGGGAGCAGGCATACAATGAGCAGTTCTTC. Translating gives CASRGEQAYNEQFF.

The V and J genes are TRBV6-5 and TRBJ2-5; the D is unclear. The V gene lost 6 bases and the J gene lost 4 bases, with 6 bases spanning the gap. The CDR3 runs to 11 residues. Germline loops: CDR1 MNHEY, CDR2 SVGAGI. CDR3 sequence: CASSFLETQYF. In DNA form, the CDR3 reads TGTGCCAGCAGCTTCCTAGAGACCCAGTACTTC.

The V call is TRBV19, the J call TRBJ2-1, with D uncertain. The CDR3 has 11 residues. Germline values: CDR1 LNHDA, CDR2 SQIVND (reference sequence). Trimming left V 5 bases short and J 8 bases short, with 7 bases between. CDR3 bases: TGTGCCAGTAGTGAATGGGATGAGCAGTTCTTC. Translating it yields CASSEWDEQFF.

The V gene is TRBV5-1, the J gene TRBJ2-5; TRBD2 aligns across 13 bases. Germline loops: CDR1 SGHRS, CDR2 YFSETQ. V dropped 0 bases and J dropped 5; count of bases not matched to a gene: 4. The CDR3 loop spans 16 amino acids. This chain's CDR3 is CASSLGTSGGYETQYF. CDR3 nucleotide sequence: TGCGCCAGCAGCTTGGGGACTAGCGGGGGCTATGAGACCCAGTACTTC.

This clone was seen a handful of times. The CDR3 DNA sequence: TGCGCCAGCAGCCAGTACCTGGGGACAGCGAACACTGAAGCTTTCTTT. Encoded protein: CASSQYLGTANTEAFF. This rearrangement joins TRBV4-1 to TRBJ1-1; 7 positions agree with TRBD1. Germline values: CDR1 MGHRA, CDR2 YSYEKL. This CDR3 is built from 16 residues. The ends lost 3 bases at V and 1 base at J; junction bases unmatched: 8.

This rearrangement joins TRBV12-5 to TRBJ2-3; D perhaps matches TRBD1 (5 bases). Trimming removed 5 bases at V and 12 bases at J, with 15 bases between. The length of the CDR3 is 12 residues. CDR1 LGHNT and CDR2 FRNRAP come from the germline V gene. CDR3 sequence: CASGPRTHHQYF. CDR3 nucleotide sequence: TGTGCTAGTGGTCCCCGGACACACCATCAGTATTTT. The full variable domain, in which reference TRBV12-5 and TRBJ2-3 provide the parts outside the CDR3, is DARVTQTPRHKVTEMGQEVTMRCQPILGHNTVFWYRQTMMQGLELLAYFRNRAPLDDSGMPKDRFSAEMPDATLATLKIQPSEPRDSAVYFCASGPRTHHQYFGPGTRLTVL.

The rearrangement links TRBV19 to TRBJ1-1, with 7 bases that match TRBD1. Unmatched junction bases numbered 11, after V lost 5 bases and J lost 5 bases. This CDR3 contains 15 residues. CDR1 is LNHDA, CDR2 SQIVND, per germline (reference sequence). The CDR3 nucleotides are TGTGCCAGTAGTTCATTTTGGGAACAGGGGACTGAAGCTTTCTTT. Encoded protein: CASSSFWEQGTEAFF.

The gene calls are TRBV7-9 and TRBJ1-1; D uncertain. The CDR3 sequence is 13 residues long. The V gene lost 2 bases and the J gene lost 3 bases, with 7 bases spanning the gap. The germline CDR1 and CDR2 sequences are SEHNR and FQNEAQ (reference sequence). CDR3 amino acids: CASSLKVHTEAFF. DNA of the CDR3: TGTGCCAGCAGCTTAAAGGTTCACACTGAAGCTTTCTTT.

J is TRBJ1-1 and V is TRBV19; D is possibly TRBD1 (6 bases). The CDR3 covers 14 residues. The germline CDR1 and CDR2 sequences are LNHDA and SQIVND (reference sequence). Deletions cut 5 bases from V and 5 bases from J, with 15 bases between. In DNA form, the CDR3 reads TGTGCCAGTAGTTTAGTACCAGGGGAGACTGAAGCTTTCTTT. Translated: CASSLVPGETEAFF.

The rearrangement uses TRBV5-4 and TRBJ1-2; maybe TRBD1 (5 bases). This CDR3 is 12 amino acids long. The germline V and J ends were trimmed by 2 bases and 5 bases, with 7 bases remaining between them. Germline CDR1 and CDR2: SGHNT and YYREEE (reference sequence). CDR3 sequence: CASSFSGYGYTF. The CDR3 nucleotides are TGTGCCAGCAGCTTCTCAGGGTATGGCTACACCTTC.